This T cell receptor beta chain was identified in a study of OX40 agonist ivuxolimab in advanced cancers. Profiled with immunoSEQ multiplex PCR; TCRdb holds only in-frame clones, not every one. The sample carries about 73,000 clones, 90% recorded once. No patient had autoimmune disease or received systemic immunosuppression. Blood sampling was done at baseline, cycle 4 day 1, and cycle 7 day 1. Germline CDR1 and CDR2: MNHNS and SASEGT. The CDR3 extends over 14 amino acids. The V segment lost 7 bases and the J segment 6 bases; nucleotides outside the gene matches: 12. The receptor comes from an adult with an advanced solid tumor such as melanoma, head and neck, liver or kidney cancer. Sequencing was performed on CD4+ or CD8+ T cells sorted from blood, taken in a trial of the OX40 agonist ivuxolimab. The genes are TRBV6-1 and TRBJ2-7; 7 bases agree with TRBD1. CDR3 loop: CASTRRDRVGEQYF. The CDR3 region has the DNA TGTGCCAGCACCCGGAGAGACAGGGTGGGCGAGCAGTACTTC.